The 20 T cell receptor beta chains below were found in one sample sequenced in a study of lymphopenia after photon versus proton radiotherapy. TCRdb's copy holds only in-frame clones and misses some; the assay was immunoSEQ multiplex PCR. Here the sample spans more than 25,000 clones, under 90% being singletons. Sample: peripheral blood, taken from a patient treated with photon-based radiotherapy. All receptors derive from a woman in her forties or fifties with pancreatic cancer.

The V gene is TRBV5-6, the J gene TRBJ1-5, with D maybe TRBD1 (6 bases). The V gene's germline CDR1 is SGHDT and CDR2 YYEEEE. V dropped 4 bases and J dropped 2 bases, with 13 bases sitting between them. This CDR3 region has 15 residues. The DNA of the CDR3 is TGTGCCAGCAGCCGGAGGGGGGGCCGCAATCAGCCCCAGCATTTT. As protein: CASSRRGGRNQPQHF.

The genes are TRBV18 and TRBJ2-4, with 10 bases identical to TRBD2. Germline CDR1 reads KGHSH; CDR2 reads LQKENI. The CDR3 extends over 14 amino acids. J gave up 8 bases and V 2 bases, and 3 bases lay outside the gene matches. Here the CDR3 DNA reads TGTGCCAGCTCACCAACTAGCGGGACGTACATTCAGTACTTC. This codes for CASSPTSGTYIQYF.

The V and J genes are TRBV2 and TRBJ1-4; TRBD1 agrees at 7 bases. V lost 8 bases, J lost 7 bases, and 7 bases stayed unmatched. The germline V gene encodes CDR1 SNHLY and CDR2 FYNNEI. The CDR3 loop spans 13 amino acids. CDR3 DNA: TGTGCCAGCCTTAAGACAGGGACTGAAAAACTGTTTTTT. Residues: CASLKTGTEKLFF. The variable domain in full, completed from reference TRBV2 and TRBJ1-4, reads EPEVTQTPSHQVTQMGQEVILRCVPISNHLYFYWYRQILGQKVEFLVSFYNNEISEKSEIFDDQFSVERPDGSNFTLKIRSTKLEDSAMYFCASLKTGTEKLFFGSGTQLSVL.

This chain connects TRBV5-8 to TRBJ2-5, with 7 bases that match TRBD1. This CDR3 has 18 residues. After removal of 2 bases from V and 3 bases from J, the junction contained 16 bases not matched to a gene. Germline V gene lookup returns CDR1 SGHTS and CDR2 YDEGEE. CDR3 in amino acids: CASSFTPRLRQGKETQYF. CDR3 sequence (DNA): TGTGCCAGCAGCTTCACCCCCCGACTTAGACAGGGAAAAGAGACCCAGTACTTC.

The chain recombines TRBV19 with TRBJ2-7, with D tentatively TRBD2 (6 bases). The CDR3 is made up of 14 amino acids. The germline gives CDR1 LNHDA, CDR2 SQIVND (reference sequence). V lost 4 bases and J 0 bases, leaving 10 bases between the germline ends. The CDR3 coding sequence is TGTGCCAGTAGTAGGAATAGCGGCTCCTACGAGCAGTACTTC. Residues: CASSRNSGSYEQYF.

The chain couples TRBV2 to TRBJ1-5, with 8 bases matching TRBD1. The CDR3 runs to 16 residues. With 6 bases clipped from V and 2 bases from J, the junction kept 9 bases outside the gene matches. Germline CDR1 reads SNHLY; CDR2 reads FYNNEI. Here the CDR3 reads CASRKTGGGGNQPQHF. The CDR3 DNA follows: TGTGCCAGCAGAAAAACAGGGGGTGGAGGCAATCAGCCCCAGCATTTT.

The chain combines TRBV28 with TRBJ2-7; weak D call: TRBD2 (7 bases). Trimming took 8 bases from V and 2 from J, leaving 16 bases between them. CDR1 and CDR2 (germline): MDHEN, SYDVKM. The CDR3 has 14 amino acids. This CDR3 reads CASGSGGSAYEQYF. Here the CDR3 DNA reads TGTGCCAGCGGGTCGGGGGGCTCAGCCTACGAGCAGTACTTC. Drawing the rest from reference TRBV28 and TRBJ2-7, the complete variable domain is DVKVTQSSRYLVKRTGEKVFLECVQDMDHENMFWYRQDPGLGLRLIYFSYDVKMKEKGDIPEGYSVSREKKERFSLILESASTNQTSMYLCASGSGGSAYEQYFGPGTRLTVT.

The chain is built from TRBV28 and TRBJ2-1; possibly TRBD1 for D (6 bases). The CDR3 contains 15 residues. The V gene's germline CDR1 is MDHEN and CDR2 SYDVKM. The V end lost 3 bases, the J end lost 4 bases, and 13 bases lay between the germline ends. CDR3 nucleotides: TGTGCCAGCAGTTTGGCCGGGACACAGTACAATGAGCAGTTCTTC. This encodes CASSLAGTQYNEQFF.

The sample holds one count of this clone. The V and J genes are TRBV7-2 and TRBJ2-5, with 7 positions matching TRBD2. This CDR3 has 16 amino acids. Trimming at V came to 1 base and at J to 6 bases, leaving 11 bases not matched to a gene. Germline V gene lookup returns CDR1 SGHTA and CDR2 FQGNSA. The CDR3 DNA reads as TGTGCCAGCAGCTTAGGCGGGAGCGATATTAGAAAGACCCAGTACTTC. Its protein product is CASSLGGSDIRKTQYF.

The genes are TRBV7-8 and TRBJ2-1; TRBD2 agrees at 10 bases. Germline loops: CDR1 SGHVS, CDR2 FQNEAQ. The CDR3 has 16 residues. V lost 3 bases to trimming and J lost 8 bases; unmatched junction nucleotides: 10. CDR3: CASSFRSGRGQYEQFF. The CDR3 nucleotides are TGTGCCAGCAGCTTCCGAAGCGGGAGGGGACAATATGAGCAGTTCTTC.

V usage is TRBV30 and J usage is TRBJ2-5; 12 bases match TRBD2. The CDR3 spans 14 residues. Germline CDR1 GTSNPN, CDR2 SVGIG (reference sequence). V lost 7 bases to trimming and J lost 4 bases; unmatched junction nucleotides: 7. CDR3 DNA sequence: TGTGCCTCCATAAGACTAGCGGGAGCAGAGACCCAGTACTTC. Amino acid sequence: CASIRLAGAETQYF.

This chain links TRBV5-8 with TRBJ1-5, with 7 bases matching TRBD1. V shed 4 bases and J 4 bases; nucleotides not matched to a gene: 11. The CDR3 is made up of 16 amino acids. The V gene's germline CDR1 is SGHTS and CDR2 YDEGEE. The CDR3: CASSRRGDSENQPQHF. Written as DNA, the CDR3 is TGTGCCAGCAGCCGTAGAGGGGACAGCGAGAATCAGCCCCAGCATTTT.

This rearrangement joins TRBV5-8 to TRBJ2-2; D is perhaps TRBD1 (6 bases). CDR1 is SGHTS and CDR2 is YDEGEE in the germline V gene. The CDR3 runs to 17 residues. V lost 3 bases, J lost 3 bases, and 18 bases lay in between. The CDR3 protein is CASSSGTGSLDTGELFF. Written as DNA, the CDR3 is TGTGCCAGCAGCTCAGGAACAGGGTCCCTTGACACCGGGGAGCTGTTTTTT.

The chain uses TRBV28 and TRBJ1-3; D is uncertain. The length of the CDR3 is 12 residues. The V gene lost 6 bases and the J gene lost 8 bases, with 11 bases spanning the gap. Germline-derived CDR1 and CDR2 are MDHEN and SYDVKM. CDR3: CASRGPWDTIYF. DNA of the CDR3: TGTGCCAGCAGGGGCCCCTGGGACACCATATATTTT.

The CDR3 here is CASSPGLAGIYEQFF. As DNA, the CDR3 is TGTGCCAGCAGTCCCGGACTAGCGGGAATATATGAGCAGTTCTTC. The rearrangement uses TRBV6-5 and TRBJ2-1; 12 nucleotides align to TRBD2. The CDR3 runs to 15 residues. Germline values: CDR1 MNHEY, CDR2 SVGAGI. J lost 8 bases, V lost 5 bases, and 7 bases had no gene match.

CDR3 protein: CASSLSLDFSYNEQFF. The CDR3 bases are TGTGCCAGCAGTTTATCTCTAGACTTCTCCTACAATGAGCAGTTCTTC. The rearrangement uses TRBV27 and TRBJ2-1, with unresolved D. V was cut by 0 bases and J by 0 bases, with 9 bases left in between. This CDR3 has 16 residues. The germline CDR1 and CDR2 sequences are MNHEY and SMNVEV (reference sequence).

The gene calls are TRBV9 and TRBJ2-5, with unresolved D. The germline gives CDR1 SGDLS, CDR2 YYNGEE. V lost 0 bases and J 4 bases, leaving 4 bases between the germline ends. The CDR3 spans 12 residues. The CDR3 loop reads CASSVAGETQYF. CDR3 bases: TGTGCCAGCAGCGTAGCCGGAGAGACCCAGTACTTC.

The CDR3 bases are TGTGCCAGCTCACTAGGACTAGCGGGAGCTCCGATCGAGCAGTACTTC. It translates to CASSLGLAGAPIEQYF. The V gene is TRBV18, the J gene TRBJ2-7, with 13 bases fitting TRBD2. Germline assignment: CDR1 KGHSH and CDR2 LQKENI. V shed 4 bases and J 6 bases; nucleotides not matched to a gene: 9. There are 16 residues in the CDR3.

The chain is built from TRBV7-8 and TRBJ1-5, with D perhaps matching TRBD1 (6 bases). Per the germline V gene, CDR1 is SGHVS and CDR2 is FQNEAQ. This CDR3 comprises 16 residues. Trimming cost V 0 bases and J 4 bases, with 13 bases left between them. CDR3 sequence (DNA): TGTGCCAGCAGCTTAGCCCGGACAGTATTAAATCAGCCCCAGCATTTT. Translation gives CASSLARTVLNQPQHF.

V and J are TRBV11-3 and TRBJ2-1; 9 bases align to TRBD2. The J segment lost 5 bases and the V segment lost 1 base, leaving 3 bases of the junction unmatched. There are 15 residues in the CDR3. The germline V gene has CDR1 SGHNT and CDR2 YENEEA. This chain's CDR3 is CASSLGLAGNNEQFF. For the CDR3, the DNA is TGTGCCAGCAGCTTAGGTCTAGCGGGGAACAATGAGCAGTTCTTC.